This passage covers 12 T cell receptor beta chains from one sample sequenced in a study of cytomegalovirus exposure and HLA in healthy donors. PCR employed 60 Vbeta and 13 Jbeta primers. Sequenced by immunoSEQ multiplex PCR; TCRdb stores in-frame clones only, minus some. Here the sample spans over 150,000 clones, 80% being singletons. Source material: PBMCs. These receptor sequences come from a young man in good health and CMV-seropositive.

J is TRBJ1-4 and V is TRBV6-5, with 9 bases fitting TRBD1. Germline V gene data show CDR1 as MNHEY and CDR2 as SVGAGI. The CDR3 runs to 15 residues. The V and J ends lost 0 bases and 9 bases, in that order; junction bases with no gene match: 5. This chain's CDR3 is CASSYSGQGRKKLFF. The CDR3 region has the DNA TGTGCCAGCAGTTACTCCGGACAGGGGAGGAAAAAACTGTTTTTT.

This chain uses TRBV27 with TRBJ1-5; the D gene is possibly TRBD1 (6 bases). V gave up 8 bases and J gave up 4 bases, with 18 bases separating them. CDR3 length equals 15 residues. The V gene's germline CDR1 is MNHEY and CDR2 SMNVEV (reference sequence). The CDR3 nucleotides read TGTGCCAGCGGCTCGCTGGGGGGGCAAAATCAGCCCCAGCATTTT. It codes for CASGSLGGQNQPQHF.

This chain uses TRBV13 with TRBJ2-6; 9 bases line up with TRBD1. V shed 5 bases and J 0 bases; nucleotides not matched to a gene: 8. The CDR3 runs to 18 residues. Germline values: CDR1 PRHDT, CDR2 FYEKMQ (reference sequence). DNA of the CDR3: TGTGCCAGCAGCGCCCGACAGGGGGGAGACTCTGGGGCCAACGTCCTGACTTTC. This codes for CASSARQGGDSGANVLTF.

The chain combines TRBV7-6 with TRBJ2-3; the match to TRBD1 covers 7 bases. In germline, CDR1 is SGHVS, CDR2 FNYEAQ. The CDR3 is made up of 18 amino acids. V lost 5 bases to trimming and J lost 2 bases; unmatched junction nucleotides: 16. The CDR3: CASSLRESSGGSTDTQYF. CDR3 coding DNA: TGTGCCAGCAGCCTCCGAGAATCGTCAGGGGGATCCACAGATACGCAGTATTTT.

This clone has just one count. The chain is built from TRBV5-1 and TRBJ2-5, with 9 bases identical to TRBD1. The CDR3 has 16 residues. J was trimmed by 4 bases and V by 2 bases; bases with no gene match: 9. The germline V gene has CDR1 SGHRS and CDR2 YFSETQ. CDR3 DNA: TGCGCCAGCAGCTTCTTCGGGACAGGGAGGTCAGAGACCCAGTACTTC. This sequence encodes CASSFFGTGRSETQYF.

The chain couples TRBV28 to TRBJ2-1; TRBD2 matches at 8 bases. Germline V gene sequence: CDR1 MDHEN, CDR2 SYDVKM. V shed 4 bases, J shed 10 bases, and the junction held 9 bases outside the gene matches. CDR3 length equals 14 residues. The CDR3 spells CASSYKLRLAEQFF. The CDR3 region has the DNA TGTGCCAGCAGTTACAAGCTGCGACTAGCGGAGCAGTTCTTC. Supplemented by reference TRBV28 and TRBJ2-1, the full variable domain reads DVKVTQSSRYLVKRTGEKVFLECVQDMDHENMFWYRQDPGLGLRLIYFSYDVKMKEKGDIPEGYSVSREKKERFSLILESASTNQTSMYLCASSYKLRLAEQFFGPGTRLTVL.

The rearrangement uses TRBV5-1 and TRBJ1-1, with D possibly TRBD1 on 5 matching bases. Trimming removed 3 bases at V and 4 bases at J, with 19 bases between. Per the germline V gene, CDR1 is SGHRS and CDR2 is YFSETQ. CDR3 length equals 16 residues. CDR3 coding DNA: TGCGCCAGCAGCTCTCAATCAGGGTATCAGTCCACTGAAGCTTTCTTT. Translated: CASSSQSGYQSTEAFF.

The genes are TRBV11-3 and TRBJ2-2; the D gene is possibly TRBD2 (5 bases). The V and J ends lost 1 base and 5 bases respectively, with 8 bases between them. Germline CDR1 reads SGHNT; CDR2 reads YENEEA. This CDR3 is 14 amino acids long. The CDR3, as DNA: TGTGCCAGCAGCTTAGGACTATCTACCGGGGAGCTGTTTTTT. This encodes CASSLGLSTGELFF.

The chain recombines TRBV18 with TRBJ1-1; D possibly corresponds to TRBD1 (6 bases). This CDR3 region has 16 residues. Looked up from germline, CDR1 is KGHSH and CDR2 is LQKENI. With 5 bases removed from V and 4 bases from J, the gap between germline ends came to 20 bases. The CDR3 protein is CASSYREPRTSTEAFF. The CDR3 DNA sequence: TGTGCCAGCTCATACAGGGAGCCCCGGACTTCCACTGAAGCTTTCTTT. The complete variable domain, with remaining parts taken from reference TRBV18 and TRBJ1-1, reads NAGVMQNPRHLVRRRGQEARLRCSPMKGHSHVYWYRQLPEEGLKFMVYLQKENIIDESGMPKERFSAEFPKEGPSILRIQQVVRGDSAAYFCASSYREPRTSTEAFFGQGTRLTVV.

The CDR3 DNA is TGTGCCAGCAGCTCCCTCCGGACAGGGAGGGCAGATACGCAGTATTTT. This gives the protein CASSSLRTGRADTQYF. J is TRBJ2-3 and V is TRBV11-3; D may be TRBD1 (8 bases). The germline CDR1 and CDR2 sequences are SGHNT and YENEEA. The CDR3 covers 16 residues. The V end was cut by 4 bases, the J end by 4 bases, with 18 bases between.

The chain carries TRBV27 and TRBJ2-1, with 11 bases that match TRBD2. CDR3 length: 15 amino acids. CDR1 is MNHEY and CDR2 is SMNVEV in the germline V gene (reference sequence). Trimming took 4 bases from V and 5 from J; bases not matched to a gene: 4. The CDR3 spells CASSSGTSGDNEQFF. The CDR3 DNA sequence: TGTGCCAGCAGTTCTGGGACTAGCGGAGACAATGAGCAGTTCTTC.

The J gene is TRBJ2-5, the V gene TRBV5-6; 11 nucleotides match TRBD2. CDR3 size: 15 residues. V shed 2 bases and J 5 bases; nucleotides not matched to a gene: 5. CDR1 is SGHDT, CDR2 YYEEEE, per germline. CDR3 loop: CASSFRLAGPETQYF. DNA of the CDR3: TGTGCCAGCAGCTTCCGACTAGCGGGACCGGAGACCCAGTACTTC.